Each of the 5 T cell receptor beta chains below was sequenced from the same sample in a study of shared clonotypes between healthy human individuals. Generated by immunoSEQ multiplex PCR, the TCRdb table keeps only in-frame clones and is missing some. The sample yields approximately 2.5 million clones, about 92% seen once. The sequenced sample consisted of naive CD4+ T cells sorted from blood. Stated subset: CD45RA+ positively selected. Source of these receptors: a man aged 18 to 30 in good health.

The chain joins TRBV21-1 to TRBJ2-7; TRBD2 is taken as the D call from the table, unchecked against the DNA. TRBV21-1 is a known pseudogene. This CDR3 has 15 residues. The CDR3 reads CASSKAAGRPYEQYF. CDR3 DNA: TGTGCCAGCAGCAAAGCGGCAGGGAGGCCCTACGAGCAGTACTTC.

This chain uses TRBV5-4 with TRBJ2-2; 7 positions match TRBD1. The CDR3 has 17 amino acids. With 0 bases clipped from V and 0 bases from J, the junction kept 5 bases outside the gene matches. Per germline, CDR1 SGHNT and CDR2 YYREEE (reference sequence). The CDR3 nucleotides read TGTGCCAGCAGCTTGGCCGGGACAGATACGAACACCGGGGAGCTGTTTTTT. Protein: CASSLAGTDTNTGELFF.

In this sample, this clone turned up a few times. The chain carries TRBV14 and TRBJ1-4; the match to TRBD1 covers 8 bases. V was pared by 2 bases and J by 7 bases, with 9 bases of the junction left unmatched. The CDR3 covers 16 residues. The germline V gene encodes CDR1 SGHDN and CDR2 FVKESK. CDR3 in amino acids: CASSQQIAGTGEKLFF. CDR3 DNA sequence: TGTGCCAGCAGCCAACAAATAGCCGGGACAGGTGAAAAACTGTTTTTT.

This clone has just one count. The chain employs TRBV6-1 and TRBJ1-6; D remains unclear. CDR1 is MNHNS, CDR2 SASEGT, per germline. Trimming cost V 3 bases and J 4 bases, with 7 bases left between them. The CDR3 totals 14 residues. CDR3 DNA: TGTGCCAGCAGTGACAGATTGTATAATTCACCCCTCCACTTT. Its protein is CASSDRLYNSPLHF.

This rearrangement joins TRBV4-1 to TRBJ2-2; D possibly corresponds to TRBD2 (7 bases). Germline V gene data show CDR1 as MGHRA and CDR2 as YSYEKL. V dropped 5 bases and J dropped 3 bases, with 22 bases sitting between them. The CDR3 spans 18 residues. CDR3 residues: CASSLLRGGRFYTGELFF. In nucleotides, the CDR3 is TGCGCCAGCAGCTTACTTAGGGGGGGGCGCTTCTACACCGGGGAGCTGTTTTTT.